A selection of T cell receptor beta chains follows, all from one sample in a study of OX40 agonist ivuxolimab in advanced cancers. Only in-frame clones appear in the TCRdb table, and some are missing; sequencing was by immunoSEQ multiplex PCR. The table records around 13,000 clones, 55% to 75% of them present only once. The source was CD4+ or CD8+ T cells sorted from blood, collected in a trial of the OX40 agonist ivuxolimab. The receptor source for this set is an adult with an advanced solid tumor such as melanoma, head and neck, liver or kidney cancer. Both conserved end residues are part of each CDR3.

V	J	CDR3
TRBV15	TRBJ2-7	CATSNRGVFEEQYF
TRBV5-1	TRBJ2-1	CASSFPITSGRSSSYNEQFF
TRBV6-5	TRBJ1-2	CASSYGQGAGNGYTF
TRBV5-1	TRBJ2-2	CASSLGQGAAGELFF
TRBV10-1	TRBJ2-1	CASSEYPPTSGSEFSNEQFF
TRBV5-1	TRBJ2-1	CASSRGYGGSGTNRPYNEQFF
TRBV7-8	TRBJ2-7	CASSLVSGLPAYEQYF
TRBV11-2	TRBJ2-7	CASSFTGVYEQYF
TRBV5-6	TRBJ1-1	CASSSGGSEAFF
TRBV15	TRBJ2-3	CATSTASTDTQYF
TRBV11-3	TRBJ2-2	CASSPRGAGELFF
TRBV28	TRBJ2-2	CASSGAGNTGELFF
TRBV6-6	TRBJ1-1	CASSKQGTTEAFF
TRBV5-1	TRBJ2-1	CASSLAKRQIPSYNEQFF
TRBV19	TRBJ2-1	CASSISLAGEDNEQFF
TRBV16	TRBJ2-4	CASSQWGGGFGNIQYF
TRBV19	TRBJ1-1	CASSLWTVNTEAFF
TRBV13	TRBJ1-1	CASSPGPGAEAFF
TRBV7-2	TRBJ2-5	CASSLGAGVQETQYF
TRBV11-2	TRBJ2-3	CASSYGRGSDTQYF
TRBV19	TRBJ2-1	CASSGSGEPYNEQFF
TRBV14	TRBJ1-2	CASSLGTMYYGYTF
TRBV19	TRBJ1-5	CASTLSRGNQPQHF
TRBV19	TRBJ1-1	CASSTLPGGMTEAFF
TRBV7-9	TRBJ2-3	CASSGGAREFTDTQYF
TRBV5-1	TRBJ2-2	CASSLGQGSNTGELFF
TRBV6-1	TRBJ1-6	CASSEAPDNSPLHF
TRBV10-3	TRBJ2-3	CATRTSGSTDTQYF
TRBV7-4	TRBJ1-2	CASSHEGSIVYGYTF
TRBV5-6	NA	CASSLGLAVYEQYF
TRBV18	TRBJ2-1	CASSPTSGNFNEQFF
TRBV11-2	TRBJ2-5	CASSPRLAGTQETQYF
TRBV7-9	TRBJ2-3	CASSSKLAVTDTQYF
TRBV7-4	TRBJ2-7	CASRADRGSSYEQYF
TRBV11-2	TRBJ2-1	CASSLIANEQFF
TRBV7-8	TRBJ2-7	CASSLEGGSSYEQYF
TRBV4-2	TRBJ2-2	CASSPASNTGELFF
TRBV2	TRBJ1-5	CASKGSQSPQHF
TRBV19	TRBJ2-3	CASSIDPSGTFTDTQYF
TRBV19	TRBJ2-7	CASSMGYEQYF
TRBV13	TRBJ2-3	CASSKTDDRGDTQYF
TRBV9	TRBJ2-1	CASSEYSDNEQFF
TRBV5-4	TRBJ2-1	CASSFLDEQFF
TRBV12-5	TRBJ1-1	CASGLGTGLTEAFF
TRBV6-5	TRBJ2-2	CAKIGGNYTGELFF
TRBV18	TRBJ2-7	CASSPPGSDGSSYEQYF
TRBV13	TRBJ2-5	CASSTGGLAQETQYF
TRBV14	TRBJ2-1	CASSRTGQGTYNEQFF
TRBV28	TRBJ2-7	CASSLEGYEQYF
TRBV30	TRBJ1-6	CAGDRGTDNSPLHF
TRBV7-9	TRBJ1-2	CASSYMGSDYGYTF
TRBV19	TRBJ1-1	CACQGGGTEAFF
TRBV5-7	TRBJ1-3	CASSLGSGNTIYF
TRBV6-4	TRBJ2-1	CASSEATSGSIGEQFF
TRBV11-2	TRBJ2-3	CASSLFGELTDTQYF